Shown below are 17 T cell receptor beta chains from a single sample sequenced in a study of Ad26.COV2.S vaccination and SARS-CoV-2 variants. Profiling relied on immunoSEQ multiplex PCR, and the TCRdb table lists in-frame clones only, not all of them. This sample has about 350,000 clones, with around 90% found just once. The source material was peripheral blood, sampled after recovery from COVID-19. These receptors originate from a human donor who had recovered from COVID-19.

The chain links TRBV5-1 to TRBJ2-1; 11 bases are a match to TRBD2. Germline CDR1 SGHRS, CDR2 YFSETQ. V lost 0 bases to trimming and J lost 5 bases; unmatched junction nucleotides: 4. This CDR3 is 16 amino acids long. The CDR3 DNA sequence: TGCGCCAGCAGCTTGGATCCTAGCGGGGGGAACAATGAGCAGTTCTTC. Its translation: CASSLDPSGGNNEQFF.

The chain uses TRBV11-2 and TRBJ2-7; unclear D gene. Per germline, CDR1 SGHAT and CDR2 FQNNGV. Trimming took 2 bases from V and 0 from J, leaving 2 bases between them. This CDR3 contains 12 residues. CDR3 DNA: TGTGCCAGCAGCTTAACCTCCTACGAGCAGTACTTC. Protein sequence: CASSLTSYEQYF.

As DNA, the CDR3 is TGTGCCAGTAGTGATCGACAGGGAAGTAACTATGGCTACACCTTC. Amino acid sequence: CASSDRQGSNYGYTF. The gene calls are TRBV19 and TRBJ1-2, with 7 bases aligning to TRBD1. The CDR3 loop spans 15 amino acids. Trimming cost V 5 bases and J 1 base; bases outside gene matches: 7. The germline gives CDR1 LNHDA, CDR2 SQIVND (reference sequence).

V gene TRBV7-9 combines with J gene TRBJ2-7; possible D gene TRBD2, 6 bases. The ends were cut back, 1 base at V and 5 bases at J, with 15 bases in the middle. The germline V gene encodes CDR1 SEHNR and CDR2 FQNEAQ (reference sequence). CDR3 length: 15 amino acids. The CDR3 nucleotides read TGTGCCAGCAGCTTAGGAAGGACTTTAGCGGACGAGCAGTACTTC. It specifies CASSLGRTLADEQYF. Based on the CDR3 plus reference TRBV7-9 and TRBJ2-7, the full variable domain is DTGVSQNPRHKITKRGQNVTFRCDPISEHNRLYWYRQTLGQGPEFLTYFQNEAQLEKSRLLSDRFSAERPKGSFSTLEIQRTEQGDSAMYLCASSLGRTLADEQYFGPGTRLTVT.

This chain joins TRBV7-2 and TRBJ1-3; 8 positions match TRBD1. V shed 6 bases and J 4 bases; nucleotides not matched to a gene: 8. The CDR3 is 15 residues long. Germline CDR1 SGHTA, CDR2 FQGNSA. The DNA of the CDR3 is TGTGCCAGCAGTCCCGACAGGGGCGGCGGAAACACCATATATTTT. Its protein is CASSPDRGGGNTIYF.

The V gene is TRBV7-8, the J gene TRBJ2-3; D tentatively fits TRBD1 or TRBD2 (5 bases each). Germline values: CDR1 SGHVS, CDR2 FQNEAQ. The CDR3 runs to 15 residues. V lost 5 bases and J 2 bases, leaving 14 bases between the germline ends. The CDR3 spells CASSASRDPTDTQYF. The CDR3 DNA sequence: TGTGCCAGCAGCGCCTCCCGGGACCCCACAGATACGCAGTATTTT.

The chain links TRBV3-1 (or the pseudogene TRBV3-2) to TRBJ2-1; D is tentatively TRBD1 or TRBD2 (5 bases each). CDR3 length: 16 amino acids. Germline V CDR1 and CDR2: LGHDT, YNNKEL (reference sequence). Trimming left V 6 bases short and J 2 bases short, with 17 bases between. The CDR3 DNA is TGTGCCAGCAGTCTTTGGGAGACAGCTACCTACAATGAGCAGTTCTTC. Translating it yields CASSLWETATYNEQFF.

This sequence joins TRBV19 and TRBJ1-2, with D maybe TRBD1 (6 bases). The CDR3 is 14 residues long. V was pared by 5 bases and J by 3 bases, with 13 bases between. CDR1 is LNHDA and CDR2 is SQIVND in the germline V gene (reference sequence). This chain's CDR3 is CASSLGGLYYGYTF. The CDR3 DNA reads TGTGCCAGTAGTCTTGGGGGCTTGTACTATGGCTACACCTTC.

The V gene is TRBV2, the J gene TRBJ1-5; tentative D call: TRBD1 (6 bases). This CDR3 spans 12 amino acids. V shed 6 bases and J shed 6 bases, with 9 bases lying between them. The V gene's germline CDR1 is SNHLY and CDR2 FYNNEI. CDR3 nucleotides: TGTGCCAGCAGGTTACAGGGTCAGCCCCAGCATTTT. Protein: CASRLQGQPQHF.

The genes are TRBV7-9 and TRBJ1-1; D is unresolved. The V gene lost 6 bases and the J gene lost 0 bases, with 8 bases spanning the gap. CDR3 size: 13 residues. Germline loops: CDR1 SEHNR, CDR2 FQNEAQ (reference sequence). The CDR3: CASRFSLNTEAFF. The CDR3, as DNA: TGTGCCAGCAGGTTCTCGTTGAACACTGAAGCTTTCTTT.

This chain joins TRBV6-5 and TRBJ2-3; maybe TRBD1 (5 bases). The germline CDR1 and CDR2 sequences are MNHEY and SVGAGI. V was clipped by 2 bases and J by 4 bases, with 16 bases between them. The CDR3 is 16 residues long. The CDR3 DNA sequence: TGTGCCAGCAGTTACCGGTTGGCAGGGAATGCAGATACGCAGTATTTT. Translation: CASSYRLAGNADTQYF.

The chain couples TRBV3-1 (or the pseudogene TRBV3-2) to TRBJ2-7; D gene unclear. CDR3 length: 12 residues. Trimming took off 2 bases at V and 4 bases at J, with 6 bases between the two ends. Per the germline V gene, CDR1 is LGHDT and CDR2 is YNNKEL (reference sequence). CDR3 in DNA: TGTGCCAGCAGCCAAAACGGGTACGAGCAGTACTTC. This translates into CASSQNGYEQYF.

J is TRBJ2-2 and V is TRBV5-8; tentatively, D is TRBD1 or TRBD2 (5 bases each). Germline loops: CDR1 SGHTS, CDR2 YDEGEE. V gave up 0 bases and J gave up 5 bases, with 17 bases separating them. The CDR3 is made up of 17 amino acids. The CDR3 region has the DNA TGTGCCAGCAGCTTGGAGGGGTCAGCCAGGAGGACCGGGGAGCTGTTTTTT. Protein: CASSLEGSARRTGELFF.

V gene TRBV11-2 combines with J gene TRBJ1-1; D call uncertain. CDR1 and CDR2 (germline): SGHAT, FQNNGV. Trimming took off 1 base at V and 8 bases at J, with 11 bases between the two ends. The CDR3 length is 13 residues. The CDR3 nucleotides read TGTGCCAGCAGCTTAGGTTCCGGGGTGGAAGCTTTCTTT. This encodes CASSLGSGVEAFF.

This CDR3 reads CASSLGARVGSGNTIYF. CDR3 DNA: TGTGCCAGCAGCTTAGGTGCCAGGGTGGGTTCTGGAAACACCATATATTTT. V gene TRBV13 combines with J gene TRBJ1-3; a possible D gene is TRBD1 (5 bases). The V and J ends lost 0 bases and 1 base respectively, with 13 bases between them. Per the germline V gene, CDR1 is PRHDT and CDR2 is FYEKMQ (reference sequence). The CDR3 extends over 17 amino acids.

V usage is TRBV6-6 and J usage is TRBJ2-2, with no clear D. V was shortened by 6 bases and J by 7 bases, with 9 bases between the two germline ends. Germline CDR1 reads MNHNY; CDR2 reads SVGAGI (reference sequence). The CDR3 totals 12 residues. The CDR3 protein is CASSGWDGELFF. The DNA for the CDR3 is TGTGCCAGCAGCGGGTGGGACGGGGAGCTGTTTTTT.

The chain combines TRBV7-9 with TRBJ2-4; D ambiguous. Germline CDR1 reads SEHNR; CDR2 reads FQNEAQ (reference sequence). The CDR3 runs 14 residues. Between the trimmed V and J ends, which lost 4 bases and 4 bases, there was a span of 11 bases. DNA for the CDR3: TGTGCCAGCAGCTCCGGGTCGAAGAAAAACATTCAGTACTTC. Its protein product is CASSSGSKKNIQYF.